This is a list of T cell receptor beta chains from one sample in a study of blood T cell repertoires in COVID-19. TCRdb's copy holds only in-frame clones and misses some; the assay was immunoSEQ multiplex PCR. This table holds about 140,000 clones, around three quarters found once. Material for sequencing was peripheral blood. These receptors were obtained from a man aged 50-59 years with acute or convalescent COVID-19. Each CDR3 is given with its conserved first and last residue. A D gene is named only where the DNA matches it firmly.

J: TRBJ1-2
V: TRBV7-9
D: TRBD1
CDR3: CASTTGTGEGNYGYTF

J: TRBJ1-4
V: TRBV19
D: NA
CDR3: CASKLNNEKLFF

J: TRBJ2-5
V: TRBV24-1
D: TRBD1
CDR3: CATSDPGQGVPTQYF

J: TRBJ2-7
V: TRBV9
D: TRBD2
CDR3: CASSEGLAGLYEQYF

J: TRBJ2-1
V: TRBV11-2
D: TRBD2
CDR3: CASSRTSGGHNEQFF

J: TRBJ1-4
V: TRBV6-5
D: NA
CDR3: CASSYGGSSHEKLFF

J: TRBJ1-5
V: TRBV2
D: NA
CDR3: CASSRTDDSNQPQHF

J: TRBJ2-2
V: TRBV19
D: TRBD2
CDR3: CASSIVRGGGGSGTGELFF

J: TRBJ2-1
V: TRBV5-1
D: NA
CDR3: CATNPGPGGYNEQFF

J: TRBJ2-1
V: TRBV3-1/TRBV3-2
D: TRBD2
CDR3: CASSLQRGGHNEQFF